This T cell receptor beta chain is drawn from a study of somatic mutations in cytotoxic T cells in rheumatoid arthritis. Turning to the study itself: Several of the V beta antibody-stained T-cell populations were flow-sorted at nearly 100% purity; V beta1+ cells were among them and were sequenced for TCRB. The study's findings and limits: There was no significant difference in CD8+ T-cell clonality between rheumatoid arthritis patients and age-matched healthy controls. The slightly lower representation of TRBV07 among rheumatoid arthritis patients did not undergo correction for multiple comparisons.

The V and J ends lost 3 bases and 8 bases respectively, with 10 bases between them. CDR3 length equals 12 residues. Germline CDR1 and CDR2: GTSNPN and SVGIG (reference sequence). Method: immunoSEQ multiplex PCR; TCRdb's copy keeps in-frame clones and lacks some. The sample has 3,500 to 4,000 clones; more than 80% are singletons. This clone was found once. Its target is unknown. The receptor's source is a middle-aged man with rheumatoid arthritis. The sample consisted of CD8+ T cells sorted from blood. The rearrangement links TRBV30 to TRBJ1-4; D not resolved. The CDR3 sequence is CAWSATGEKLFF. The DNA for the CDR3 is TGTGCCTGGAGCGCGACTGGAGAAAAACTGTTTTTT. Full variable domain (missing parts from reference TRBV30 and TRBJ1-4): SQTIHQWPATLVQPVGSPLSLECTVEGTSNPNLYWYRQAAGRGLQLLFYSVGIGQISSEVPQNLSASRPQDRQFILSSKKLLLSDSGFYLCAWSATGEKLFFGSGTQLSVL.